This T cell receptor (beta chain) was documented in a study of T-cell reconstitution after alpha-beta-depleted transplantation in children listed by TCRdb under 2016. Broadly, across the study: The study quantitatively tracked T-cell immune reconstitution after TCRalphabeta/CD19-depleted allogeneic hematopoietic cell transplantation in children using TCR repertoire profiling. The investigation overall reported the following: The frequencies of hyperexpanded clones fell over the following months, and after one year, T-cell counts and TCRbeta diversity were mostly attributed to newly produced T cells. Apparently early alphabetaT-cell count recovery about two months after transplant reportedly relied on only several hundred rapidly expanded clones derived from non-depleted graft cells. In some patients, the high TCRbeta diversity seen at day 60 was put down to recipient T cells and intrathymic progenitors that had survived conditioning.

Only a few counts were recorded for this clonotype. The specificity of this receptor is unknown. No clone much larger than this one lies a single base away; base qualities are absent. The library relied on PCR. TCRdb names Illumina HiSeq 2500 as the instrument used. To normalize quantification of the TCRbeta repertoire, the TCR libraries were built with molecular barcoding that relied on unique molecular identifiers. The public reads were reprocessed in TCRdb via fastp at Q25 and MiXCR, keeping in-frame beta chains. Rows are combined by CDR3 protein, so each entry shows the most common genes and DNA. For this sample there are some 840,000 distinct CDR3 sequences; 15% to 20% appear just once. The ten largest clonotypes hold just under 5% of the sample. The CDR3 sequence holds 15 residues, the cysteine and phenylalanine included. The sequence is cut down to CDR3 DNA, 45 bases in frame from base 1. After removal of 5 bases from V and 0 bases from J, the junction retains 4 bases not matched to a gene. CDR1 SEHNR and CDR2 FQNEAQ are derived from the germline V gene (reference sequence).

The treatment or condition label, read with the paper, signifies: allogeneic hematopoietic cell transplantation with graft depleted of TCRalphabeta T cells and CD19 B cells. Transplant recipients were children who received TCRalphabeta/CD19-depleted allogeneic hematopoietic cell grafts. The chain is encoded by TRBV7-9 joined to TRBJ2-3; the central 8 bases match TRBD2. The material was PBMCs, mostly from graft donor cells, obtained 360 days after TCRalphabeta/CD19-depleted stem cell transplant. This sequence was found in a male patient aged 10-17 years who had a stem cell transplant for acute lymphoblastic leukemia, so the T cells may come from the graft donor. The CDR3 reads CASSIGLASTDTQYF. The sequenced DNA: TGTGCCAGCAGCATCGGACTAGCTAGCACAGATACGCAGTATTTT.